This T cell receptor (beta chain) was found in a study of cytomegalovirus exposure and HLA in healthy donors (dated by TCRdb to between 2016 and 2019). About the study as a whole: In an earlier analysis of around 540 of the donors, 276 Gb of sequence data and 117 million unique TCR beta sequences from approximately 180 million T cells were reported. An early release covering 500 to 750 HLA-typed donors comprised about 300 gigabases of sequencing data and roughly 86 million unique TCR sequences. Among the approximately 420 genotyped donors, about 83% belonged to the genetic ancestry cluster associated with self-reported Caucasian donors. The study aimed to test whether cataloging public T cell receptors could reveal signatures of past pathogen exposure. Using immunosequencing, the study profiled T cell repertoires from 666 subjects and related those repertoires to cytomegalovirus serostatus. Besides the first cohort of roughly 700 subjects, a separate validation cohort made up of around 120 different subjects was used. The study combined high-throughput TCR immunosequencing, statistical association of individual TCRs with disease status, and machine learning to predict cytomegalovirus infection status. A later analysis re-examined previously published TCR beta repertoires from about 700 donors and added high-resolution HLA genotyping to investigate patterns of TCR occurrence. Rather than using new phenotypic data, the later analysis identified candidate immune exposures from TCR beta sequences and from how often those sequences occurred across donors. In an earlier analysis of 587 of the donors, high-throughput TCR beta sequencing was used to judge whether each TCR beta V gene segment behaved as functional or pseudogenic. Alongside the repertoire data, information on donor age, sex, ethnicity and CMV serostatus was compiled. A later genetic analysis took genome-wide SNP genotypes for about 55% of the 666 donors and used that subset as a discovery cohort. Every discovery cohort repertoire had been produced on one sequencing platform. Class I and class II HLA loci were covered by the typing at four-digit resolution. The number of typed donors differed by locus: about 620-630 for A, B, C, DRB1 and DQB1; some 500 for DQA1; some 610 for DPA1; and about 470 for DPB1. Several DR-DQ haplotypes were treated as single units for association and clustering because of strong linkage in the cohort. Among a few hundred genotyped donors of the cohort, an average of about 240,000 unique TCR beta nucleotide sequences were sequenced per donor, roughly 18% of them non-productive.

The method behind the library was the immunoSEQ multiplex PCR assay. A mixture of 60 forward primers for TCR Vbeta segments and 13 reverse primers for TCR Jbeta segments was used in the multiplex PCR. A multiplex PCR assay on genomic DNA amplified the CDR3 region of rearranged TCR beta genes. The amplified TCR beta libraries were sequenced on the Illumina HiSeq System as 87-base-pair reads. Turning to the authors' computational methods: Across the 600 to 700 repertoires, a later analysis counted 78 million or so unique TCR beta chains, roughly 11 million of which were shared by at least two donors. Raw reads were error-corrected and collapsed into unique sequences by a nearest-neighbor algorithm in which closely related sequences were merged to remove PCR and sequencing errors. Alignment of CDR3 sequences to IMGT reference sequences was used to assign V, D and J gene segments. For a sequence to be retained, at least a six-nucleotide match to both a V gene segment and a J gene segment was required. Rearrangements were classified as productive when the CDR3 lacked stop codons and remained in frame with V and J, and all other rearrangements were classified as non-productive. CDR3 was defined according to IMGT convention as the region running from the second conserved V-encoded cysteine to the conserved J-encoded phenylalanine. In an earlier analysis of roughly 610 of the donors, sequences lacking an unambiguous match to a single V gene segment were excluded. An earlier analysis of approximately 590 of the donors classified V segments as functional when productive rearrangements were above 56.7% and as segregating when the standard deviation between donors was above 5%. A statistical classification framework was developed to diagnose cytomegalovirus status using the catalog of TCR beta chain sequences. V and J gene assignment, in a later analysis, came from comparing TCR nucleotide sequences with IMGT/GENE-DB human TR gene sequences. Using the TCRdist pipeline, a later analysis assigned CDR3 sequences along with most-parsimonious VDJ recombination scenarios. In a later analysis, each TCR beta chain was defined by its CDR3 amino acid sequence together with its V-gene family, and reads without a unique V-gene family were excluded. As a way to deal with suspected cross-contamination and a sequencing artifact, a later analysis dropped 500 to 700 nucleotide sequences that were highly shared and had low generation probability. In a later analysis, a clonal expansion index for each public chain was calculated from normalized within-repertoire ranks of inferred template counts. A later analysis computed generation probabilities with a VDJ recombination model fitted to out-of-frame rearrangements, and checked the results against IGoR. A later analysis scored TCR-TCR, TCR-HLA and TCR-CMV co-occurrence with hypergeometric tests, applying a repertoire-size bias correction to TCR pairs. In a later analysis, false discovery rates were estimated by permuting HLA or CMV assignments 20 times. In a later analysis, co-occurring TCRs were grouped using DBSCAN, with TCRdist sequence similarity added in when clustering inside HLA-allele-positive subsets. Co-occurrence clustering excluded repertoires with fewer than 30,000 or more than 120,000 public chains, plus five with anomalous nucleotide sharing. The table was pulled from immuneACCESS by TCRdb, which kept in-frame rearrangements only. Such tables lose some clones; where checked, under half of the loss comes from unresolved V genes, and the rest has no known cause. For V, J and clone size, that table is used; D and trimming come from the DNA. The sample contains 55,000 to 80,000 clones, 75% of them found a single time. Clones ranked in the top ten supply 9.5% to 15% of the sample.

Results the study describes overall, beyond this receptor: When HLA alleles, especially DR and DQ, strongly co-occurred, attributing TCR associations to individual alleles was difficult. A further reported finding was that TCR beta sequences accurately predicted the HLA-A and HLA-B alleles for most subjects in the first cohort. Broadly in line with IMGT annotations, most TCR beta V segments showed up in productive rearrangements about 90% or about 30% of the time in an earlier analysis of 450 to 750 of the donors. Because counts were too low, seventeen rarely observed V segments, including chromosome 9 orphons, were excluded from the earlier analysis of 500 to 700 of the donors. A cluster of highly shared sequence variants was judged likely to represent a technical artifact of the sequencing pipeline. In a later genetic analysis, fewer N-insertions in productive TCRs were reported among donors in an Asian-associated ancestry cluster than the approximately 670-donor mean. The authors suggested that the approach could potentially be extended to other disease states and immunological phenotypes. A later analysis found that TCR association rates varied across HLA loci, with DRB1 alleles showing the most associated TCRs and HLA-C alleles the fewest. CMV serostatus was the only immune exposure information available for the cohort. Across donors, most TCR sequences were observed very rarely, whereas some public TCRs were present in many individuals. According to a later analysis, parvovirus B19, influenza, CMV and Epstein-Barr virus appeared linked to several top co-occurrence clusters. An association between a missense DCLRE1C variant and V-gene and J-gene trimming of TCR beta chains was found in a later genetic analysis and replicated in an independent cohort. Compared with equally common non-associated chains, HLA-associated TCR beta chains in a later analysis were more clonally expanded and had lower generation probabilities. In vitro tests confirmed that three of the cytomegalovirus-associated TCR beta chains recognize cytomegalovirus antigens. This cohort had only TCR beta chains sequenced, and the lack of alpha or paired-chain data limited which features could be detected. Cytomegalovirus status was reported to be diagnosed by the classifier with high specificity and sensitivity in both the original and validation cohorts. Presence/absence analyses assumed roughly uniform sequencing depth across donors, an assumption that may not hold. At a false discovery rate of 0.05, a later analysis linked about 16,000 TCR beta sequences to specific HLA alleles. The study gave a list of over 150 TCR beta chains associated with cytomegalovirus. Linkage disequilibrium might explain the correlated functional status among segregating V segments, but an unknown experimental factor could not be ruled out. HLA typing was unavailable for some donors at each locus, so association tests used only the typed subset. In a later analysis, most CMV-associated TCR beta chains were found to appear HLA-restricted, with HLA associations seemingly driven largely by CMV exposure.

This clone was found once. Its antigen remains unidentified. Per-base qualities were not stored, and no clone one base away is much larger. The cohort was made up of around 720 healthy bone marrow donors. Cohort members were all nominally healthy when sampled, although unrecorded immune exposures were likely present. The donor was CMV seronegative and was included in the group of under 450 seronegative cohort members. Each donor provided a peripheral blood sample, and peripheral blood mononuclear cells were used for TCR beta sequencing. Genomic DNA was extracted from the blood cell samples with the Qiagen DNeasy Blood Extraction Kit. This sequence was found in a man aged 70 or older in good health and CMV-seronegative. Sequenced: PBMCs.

This receptor has the CDR3 CASTPQGAANYGYTF. The sequenced DNA: TGTGCCAGCACTCCACAGGGGGCTGCGAACTATGGCTACACCTTC. The chain is encoded by TRBV6-1 joined to TRBJ1-2, and 9 junctional nucleotides match TRBD1. The germline V gene encodes CDR1 MNHNS and CDR2 SASEGT. The V end gives up 7 bases and the J end 2 bases, leaving 8 bases in the junction not matched to a gene. The CDR3, cysteine through phenylalanine, is 15 amino acids long. The sequence is cut down to CDR3 DNA, 45 bases in frame from base 1.